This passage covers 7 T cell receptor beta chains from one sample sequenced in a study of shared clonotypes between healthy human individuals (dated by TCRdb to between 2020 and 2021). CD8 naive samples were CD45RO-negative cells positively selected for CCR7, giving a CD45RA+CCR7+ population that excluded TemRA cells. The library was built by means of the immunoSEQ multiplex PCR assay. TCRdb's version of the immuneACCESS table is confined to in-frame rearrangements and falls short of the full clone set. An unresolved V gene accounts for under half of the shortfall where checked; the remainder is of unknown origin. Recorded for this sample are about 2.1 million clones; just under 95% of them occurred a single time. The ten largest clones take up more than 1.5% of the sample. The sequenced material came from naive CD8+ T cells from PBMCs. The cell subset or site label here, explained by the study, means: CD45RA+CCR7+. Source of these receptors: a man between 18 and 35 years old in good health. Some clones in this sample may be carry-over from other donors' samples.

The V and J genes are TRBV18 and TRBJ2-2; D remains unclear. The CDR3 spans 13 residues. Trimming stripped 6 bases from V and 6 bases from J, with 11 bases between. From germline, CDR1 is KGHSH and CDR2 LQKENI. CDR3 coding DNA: TGTGCCAGCTCGCCCAAGGTCCCCGGGGAGCTGTTTTTT. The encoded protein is CASSPKVPGELFF.

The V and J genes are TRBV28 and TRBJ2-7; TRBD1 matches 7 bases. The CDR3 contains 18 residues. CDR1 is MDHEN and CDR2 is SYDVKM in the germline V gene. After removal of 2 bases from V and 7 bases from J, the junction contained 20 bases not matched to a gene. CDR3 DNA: TGTGCCAGCAGTTTAAAAGGGCCCTACAGGGGCCGAGGGGAGGAGCAGTACTTC. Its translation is CASSLKGPYRGRGEEQYF.

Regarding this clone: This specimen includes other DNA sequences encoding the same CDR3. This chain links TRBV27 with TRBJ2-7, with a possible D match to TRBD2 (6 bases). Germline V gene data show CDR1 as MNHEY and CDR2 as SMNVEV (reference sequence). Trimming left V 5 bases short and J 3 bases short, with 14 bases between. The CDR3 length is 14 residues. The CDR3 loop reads CASSPGLGGYEQYF. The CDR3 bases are TGTGCCAGCAGTCCGGGCCTCGGGGGCTACGAGCAGTACTTC.

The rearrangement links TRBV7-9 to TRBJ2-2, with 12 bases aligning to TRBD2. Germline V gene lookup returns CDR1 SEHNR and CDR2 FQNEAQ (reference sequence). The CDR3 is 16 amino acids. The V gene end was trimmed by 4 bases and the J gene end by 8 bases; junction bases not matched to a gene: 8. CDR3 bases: TGTGCCAGCAGCTCGCGACTAGCGGGAGTATTTGGGGAGCTGTTTTTT. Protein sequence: CASSSRLAGVFGELFF.

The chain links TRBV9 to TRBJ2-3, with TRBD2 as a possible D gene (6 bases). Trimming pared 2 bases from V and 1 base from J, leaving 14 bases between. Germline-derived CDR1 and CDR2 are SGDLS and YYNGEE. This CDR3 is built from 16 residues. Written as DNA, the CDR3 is TGTGCCAGCAGCGTCTACGGGGGTCTGGGCACAGATACGCAGTATTTT. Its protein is CASSVYGGLGTDTQYF.

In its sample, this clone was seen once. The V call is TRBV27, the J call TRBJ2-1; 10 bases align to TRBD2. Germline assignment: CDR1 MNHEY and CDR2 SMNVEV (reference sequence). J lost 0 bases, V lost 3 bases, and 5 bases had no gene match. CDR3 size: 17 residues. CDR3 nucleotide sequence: TGTGCCAGCAGTTTTCCTAGCGGGGGCCTCTCCTACAATGAGCAGTTCTTC. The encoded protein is CASSFPSGGLSYNEQFF.

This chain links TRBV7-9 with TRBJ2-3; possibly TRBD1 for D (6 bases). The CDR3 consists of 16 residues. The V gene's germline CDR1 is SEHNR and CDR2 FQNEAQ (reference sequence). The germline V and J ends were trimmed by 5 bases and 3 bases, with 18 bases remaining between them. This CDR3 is CASSVEGQGKTDTQYF. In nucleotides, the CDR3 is TGTGCCAGCAGCGTAGAGGGTCAGGGGAAGACAGATACGCAGTATTTT.